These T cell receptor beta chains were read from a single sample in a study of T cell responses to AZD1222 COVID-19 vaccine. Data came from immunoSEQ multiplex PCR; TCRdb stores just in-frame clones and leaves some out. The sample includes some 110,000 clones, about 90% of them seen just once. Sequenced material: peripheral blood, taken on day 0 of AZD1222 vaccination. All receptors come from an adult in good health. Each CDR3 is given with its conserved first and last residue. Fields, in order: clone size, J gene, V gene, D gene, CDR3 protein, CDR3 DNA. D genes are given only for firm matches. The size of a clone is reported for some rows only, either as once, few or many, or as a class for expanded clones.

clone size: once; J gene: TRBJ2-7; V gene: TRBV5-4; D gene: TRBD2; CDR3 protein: CASSTTSGGSYEQYF; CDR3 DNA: TGTGCCAGCAGCACGACTAGCGGGGGGTCCTACGAGCAGTACTTC
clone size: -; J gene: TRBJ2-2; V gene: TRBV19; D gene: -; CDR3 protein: CASSKAGDSSGATGELFF; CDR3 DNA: TGTGCCAGTAGTAAGGCAGGGGATAGTAGCGGAGCTACCGGGGAGCTGTTTTTT
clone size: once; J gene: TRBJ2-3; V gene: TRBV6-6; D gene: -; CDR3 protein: CASSYGLASDTQYF; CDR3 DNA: TGTGCCAGCAGTTACGGGCTAGCGTCAGATACGCAGTATTTT
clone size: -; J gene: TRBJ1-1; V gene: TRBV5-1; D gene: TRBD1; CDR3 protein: CASSVRGTGGQGTEAFF; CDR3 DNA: TGCGCCAGCAGCGTGCGCGGGACAGGGGGTCAGGGCACTGAAGCTTTCTTT
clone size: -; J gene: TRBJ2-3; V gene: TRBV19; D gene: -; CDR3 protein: CASSIRQSTDTQYF; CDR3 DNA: TGTGCCAGTAGTATTCGACAGAGCACAGATACGCAGTATTTT
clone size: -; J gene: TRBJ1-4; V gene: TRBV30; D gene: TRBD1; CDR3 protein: CAWSPGTAYEKLFF; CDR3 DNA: TGTGCCTGGTCCCCCGGGACAGCTTATGAAAAACTGTTTTTT
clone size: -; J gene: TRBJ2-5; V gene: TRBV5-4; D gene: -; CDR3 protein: CASSTRDGSQETQYF; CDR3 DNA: TGTGCCAGCAGCACCAGGGACGGTTCTCAAGAGACCCAGTACTTC
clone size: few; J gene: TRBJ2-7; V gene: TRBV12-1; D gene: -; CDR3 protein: CASSFRAETGEQYF; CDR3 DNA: TGTGCCAGCAGCTTCCGGGCAGAGACGGGGGAGCAGTACTTC
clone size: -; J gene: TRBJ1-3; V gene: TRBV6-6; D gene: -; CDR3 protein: CASSYRSYSGNTIYF; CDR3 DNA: TGTGCCAGCAGTTACCGTTCATACTCTGGAAACACCATATATTTT
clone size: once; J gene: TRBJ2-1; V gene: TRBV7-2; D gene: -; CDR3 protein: CASSPHGGGNNNEQFF; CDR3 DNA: TGTGCCAGCAGCCCCCACGGGGGCGGGAATAACAATGAGCAGTTCTTC
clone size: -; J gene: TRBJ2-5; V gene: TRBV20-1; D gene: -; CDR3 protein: CSASDPKGSSRTQYF; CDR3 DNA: TGCAGTGCTAGTGACCCCAAAGGCTCGTCCAGGACCCAGTACTTC
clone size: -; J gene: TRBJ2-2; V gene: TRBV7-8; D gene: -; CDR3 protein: CASSLGLGWGTGELFF; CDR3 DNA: TGTGCCAGCAGCCTAGGGTTGGGGTGGGGCACCGGGGAGCTGTTTTTT
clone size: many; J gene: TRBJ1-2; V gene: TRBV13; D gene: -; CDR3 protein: CASSSGQGYGYTF; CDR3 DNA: TGTGCCAGCAGCTCCGGGCAGGGCTATGGCTACACCTTC
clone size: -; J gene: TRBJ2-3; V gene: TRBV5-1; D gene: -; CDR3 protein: CASSLGLPTDTQYF; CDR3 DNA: TGCGCCAGCAGCCTTGGACTACCCACAGATACGCAGTATTTT
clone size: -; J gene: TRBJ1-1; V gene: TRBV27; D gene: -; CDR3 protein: CASSLLGMNTEAFF; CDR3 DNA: TGTGCCAGCAGTTTATTAGGGATGAACACTGAAGCTTTCTTT
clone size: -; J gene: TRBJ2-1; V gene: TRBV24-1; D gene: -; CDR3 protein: CATSDSSYNEQFF; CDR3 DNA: TGTGCCACCAGTGATTCCAGCTACAATGAGCAGTTCTTC
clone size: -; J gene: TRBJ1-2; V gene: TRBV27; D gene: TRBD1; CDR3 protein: CASSPGTVYGYTF; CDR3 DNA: TGTGCCAGCAGTCCGGGGACAGTCTATGGCTACACCTTC
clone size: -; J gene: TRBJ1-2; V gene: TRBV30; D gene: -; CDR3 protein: CAWSGWGGGYTF; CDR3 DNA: TGTGCCTGGAGCGGGTGGGGTGGCGGCTACACCTTC
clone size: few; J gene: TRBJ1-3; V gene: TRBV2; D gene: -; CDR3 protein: CASSGSNVPQGPISGNTIYF; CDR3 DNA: TGTGCCAGCAGTGGGAGTAACGTCCCCCAGGGGCCAATTTCTGGAAACACCATATATTTT
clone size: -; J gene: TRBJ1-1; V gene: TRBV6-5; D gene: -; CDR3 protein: CASIEIVLGGTEAFF; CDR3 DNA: TGTGCCAGCATAGAAATCGTCCTAGGAGGCACTGAAGCTTTCTTT
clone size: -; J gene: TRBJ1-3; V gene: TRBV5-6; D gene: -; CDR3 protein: CASSFYRAGNTIYF; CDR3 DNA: TGTGCCAGCAGCTTTTACAGGGCTGGAAACACCATATATTTT
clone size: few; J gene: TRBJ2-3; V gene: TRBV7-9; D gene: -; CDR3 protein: CASSPVFRMKRTDTQYF; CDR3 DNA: TGTGCCAGCTCACCCGTCTTTCGGATGAAACGCACAGATACGCAGTATTTT
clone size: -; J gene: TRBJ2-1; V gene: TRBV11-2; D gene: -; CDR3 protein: CASSRQSGPQGNEQFF; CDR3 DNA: TGTGCCAGCAGCCGTCAGTCAGGGCCCCAAGGGAATGAGCAGTTCTTC
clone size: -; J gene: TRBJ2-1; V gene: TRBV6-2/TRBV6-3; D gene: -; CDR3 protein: CASSYSWGDYNEQFF; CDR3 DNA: TGTGCCAGCAGTTACTCGTGGGGGGACTACAATGAGCAGTTCTTC
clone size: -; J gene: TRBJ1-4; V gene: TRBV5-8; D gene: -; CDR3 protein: CASSLSGGNNEKLFF; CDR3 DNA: TGTGCCAGCAGCTTGTCCGGGGGCAATAATGAAAAACTGTTTTTT
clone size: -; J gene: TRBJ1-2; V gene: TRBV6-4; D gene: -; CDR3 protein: CASSRDRSSNYGYTF; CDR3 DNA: TGTGCCAGCAGCAGAGACAGGTCCTCTAACTATGGCTACACCTTC
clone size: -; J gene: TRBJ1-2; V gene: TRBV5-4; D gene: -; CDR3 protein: CASSLWAGSGGYTF; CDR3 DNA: TGTGCCAGCAGCTTGTGGGCAGGGTCGGGGGGCTACACCTTC
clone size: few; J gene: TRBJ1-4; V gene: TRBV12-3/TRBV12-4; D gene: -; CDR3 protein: CASSWRRGEKLFF; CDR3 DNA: TGTGCCAGCAGTTGGCGCAGGGGAGAAAAACTGTTTTTT
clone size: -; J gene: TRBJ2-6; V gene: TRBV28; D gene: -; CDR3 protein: CASSLSGANVLTF; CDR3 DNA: TGTGCCAGCAGTCTCTCTGGGGCCAACGTCCTGACTTTC
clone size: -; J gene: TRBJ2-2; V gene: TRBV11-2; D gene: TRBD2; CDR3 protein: CASSFSGSPGAGELFF; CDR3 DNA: TGTGCCAGCAGCTTCAGCGGGAGTCCGGGTGCCGGGGAGCTGTTTTTT
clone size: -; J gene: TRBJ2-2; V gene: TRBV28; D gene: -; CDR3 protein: CASGQPSTGELFF; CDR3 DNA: TGTGCCAGCGGACAGCCGAGCACCGGGGAGCTGTTTTTT
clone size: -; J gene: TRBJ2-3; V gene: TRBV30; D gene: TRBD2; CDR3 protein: CAWSVLGRESTDTQYF; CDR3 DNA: TGTGCCTGGAGTGTACTTGGGCGGGAGAGCACAGATACGCAGTATTTT
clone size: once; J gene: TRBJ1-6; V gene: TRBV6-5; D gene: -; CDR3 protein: CAGGPNANSPLHF; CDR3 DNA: TGTGCCGGAGGACCGAATGCCAATTCACCCCTCCACTTT
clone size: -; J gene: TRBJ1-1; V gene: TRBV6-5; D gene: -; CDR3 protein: CASRGGLPNTEAFF; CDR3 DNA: TGTGCCAGCAGGGGGGGACTGCCGAACACTGAAGCTTTCTTT
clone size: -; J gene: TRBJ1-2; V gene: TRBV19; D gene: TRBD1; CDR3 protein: CASSIDRDGGYTF; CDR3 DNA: TGTGCCAGTAGTATCGACAGGGACGGTGGCTACACCTTC
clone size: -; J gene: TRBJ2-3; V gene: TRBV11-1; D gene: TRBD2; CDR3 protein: CASSFSGGADTQYF; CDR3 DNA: TGTGCCAGCAGCTTCAGCGGGGGGGCGGATACGCAGTATTTT
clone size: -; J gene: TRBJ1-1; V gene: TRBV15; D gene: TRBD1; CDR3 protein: CATSRGDRGRGTEAFF; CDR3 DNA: TGTGCCACCAGCAGAGGGGACAGGGGGCGAGGGACTGAAGCTTTCTTT
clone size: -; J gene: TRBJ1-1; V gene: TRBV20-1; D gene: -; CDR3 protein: CSAPDSEAFF; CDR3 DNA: TGCAGTGCCCCGGATTCTGAAGCTTTCTTT
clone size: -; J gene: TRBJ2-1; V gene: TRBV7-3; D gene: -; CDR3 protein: CASSLRQGEQFF; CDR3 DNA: TGTGCCAGCAGCTTAAGGCAGGGAGAGCAGTTCTTC
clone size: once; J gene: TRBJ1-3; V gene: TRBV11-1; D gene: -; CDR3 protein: CASSLAPRSGNTIYF; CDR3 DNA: TGTGCCAGCAGCTTAGCGCCCAGGTCCGGAAACACCATATATTTT
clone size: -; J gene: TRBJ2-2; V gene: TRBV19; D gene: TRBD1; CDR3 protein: CASKIGGQGTEELFF; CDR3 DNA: TGTGCCAGTAAGATTGGGGGACAGGGGACGGAGGAGCTGTTTTTT
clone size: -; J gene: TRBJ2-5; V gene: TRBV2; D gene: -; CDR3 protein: CASSELGRSLIGTQYF; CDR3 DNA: TGTGCCAGCAGTGAACTGGGACGGTCCCTAATCGGGACCCAGTACTTC
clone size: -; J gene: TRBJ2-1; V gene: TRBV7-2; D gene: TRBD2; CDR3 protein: CASSLHALAGQNEQFF; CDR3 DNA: TGTGCCAGCAGCTTACACGCACTAGCGGGCCAGAATGAGCAGTTCTTC